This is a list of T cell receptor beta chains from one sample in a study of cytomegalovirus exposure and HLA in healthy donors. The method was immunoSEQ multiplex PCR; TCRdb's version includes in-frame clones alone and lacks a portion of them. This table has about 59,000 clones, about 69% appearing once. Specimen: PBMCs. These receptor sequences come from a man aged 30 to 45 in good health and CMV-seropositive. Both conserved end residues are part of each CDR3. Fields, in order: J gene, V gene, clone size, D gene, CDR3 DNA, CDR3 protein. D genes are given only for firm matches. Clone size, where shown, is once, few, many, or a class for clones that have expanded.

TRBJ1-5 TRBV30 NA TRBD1 TGTGCCTGGAGTCCCGCAACAGGGGGCGGAGGTCAGCCCCAGCATTTT CAWSPATGGGGQPQHF
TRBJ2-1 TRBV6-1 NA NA TGTGCCAGCAGTGAAGCGCACCAGGATGAGCAGTTCTTC CASSEAHQDEQFF
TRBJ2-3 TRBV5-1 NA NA TGCGCCAGCAGCCCACCCCCCCCACTTAGCACAGATACGCAGTATTTT CASSPPPPLSTDTQYF
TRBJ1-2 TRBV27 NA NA TGTGCCAGCAGTTTATACATGAACTATGGCTACACCTTC CASSLYMNYGYTF
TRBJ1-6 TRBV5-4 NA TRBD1 TGTGCCAGCAGTTGGGACAGCTCCTATAATTCACCCCTCCACTTT CASSWDSSYNSPLHF
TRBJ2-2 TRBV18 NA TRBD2 TGTGCCAGCTTTCTAGCGGCGAACACCGGGGAGCTGTTTTTT CASFLAANTGELFF
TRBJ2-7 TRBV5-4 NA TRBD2 TGTGCCAGCAGCTTGGGGGGGACTAGCGGCATCTACGAGCAGTACTTC CASSLGGTSGIYEQYF
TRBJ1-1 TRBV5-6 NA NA TGTGCCAGCAGCGGGGGAGGCACTGAAGCTTTCTTT CASSGGGTEAFF
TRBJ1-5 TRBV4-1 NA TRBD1 TGCGCCAGCAGCTACCGACAGGGTAGCAATCAGCCCCAGCATTTT CASSYRQGSNQPQHF
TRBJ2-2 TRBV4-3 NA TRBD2 TGCGCCAGCAGCCAAGATGGGGGGGGAAACACCGGGGAGCTGTTTTTT CASSQDGGGNTGELFF
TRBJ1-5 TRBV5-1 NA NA TGCGCCAGCAGCCAAGAGGGGAGGGGCAATCAGCCCCAGCATTTT CASSQEGRGNQPQHF
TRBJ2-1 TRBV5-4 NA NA TGTGCCAGCAGCTATCTAAGAGGGTCCTACAATGAGCAGTTCTTC CASSYLRGSYNEQFF
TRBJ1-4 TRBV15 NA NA TGTGCCACCAGCCCCTCCCTGGCGCCGGGTGAAAAACTGTTTTTT CATSPSLAPGEKLFF
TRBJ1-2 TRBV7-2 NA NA TGTGCCAGCAGCCCCCGTCCGGGGGGAAGCTATGGCTACACCTTC CASSPRPGGSYGYTF
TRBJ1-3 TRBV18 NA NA TGTGCCAGCTTCGTCCTCTCTGGAAACACCATATATTTT CASFVLSGNTIYF
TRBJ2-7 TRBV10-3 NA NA TGTGCCATCAGTGAGTCGCTGGTTTCGGACGGGGACTACGAGCAGTACTTC CAISESLVSDGDYEQYF
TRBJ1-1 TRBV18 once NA TGTGCCAGCTCACTGGGACAGAACACTGAAGCTTTCTTT CASSLGQNTEAFF
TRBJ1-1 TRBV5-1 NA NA TGCGCCAGCAGCCAAACCTCGACAAACACTGAAGCTTTCTTT CASSQTSTNTEAFF
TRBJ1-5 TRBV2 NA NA TGTGCCAGCGGCCGGGACTCTGGGAGCAATCAGCCCCAGCATTTT CASGRDSGSNQPQHF
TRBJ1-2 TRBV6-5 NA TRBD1 TGTGCCAGCTCCCACGACAGGGGGCGCCGGGATGGCTACACCTTC CASSHDRGRRDGYTF
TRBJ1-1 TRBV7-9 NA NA TGTGCCAGCAGCTTTGAGGTGGGGAACACTGAAGCTTTCTTT CASSFEVGNTEAFF
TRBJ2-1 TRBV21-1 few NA NA CASSKLRAVGQGASGEQFF
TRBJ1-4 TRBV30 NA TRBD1 TGTGCCTGGAGTGCCAAGGGGGCGGGGGAAAAACTGTTTTTT CAWSAKGAGEKLFF
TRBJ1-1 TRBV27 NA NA TGTGCCAGCAATAAGTATTCGGACACTGAAGCTTTCTTT CASNKYSDTEAFF
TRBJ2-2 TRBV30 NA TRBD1 TGTGCCTGGAGTGCCGGATGGACAGGGAACACCGGGGAGCTGTTTTTT CAWSAGWTGNTGELFF
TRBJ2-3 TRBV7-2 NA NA TGTGCCAGCAGCTTAATTGGGCCACCCCTCACAGATACGCAGTATTTT CASSLIGPPLTDTQYF
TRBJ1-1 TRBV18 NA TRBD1 TGTGCCAGCTCACCGGGACAGGACTCCACTGAAGCTTTCTTT CASSPGQDSTEAFF
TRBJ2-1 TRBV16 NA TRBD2 TGTGCCAGCAGCCAATCAAGCGGGGAGACCAATGAGCAGTTCTTC CASSQSSGETNEQFF
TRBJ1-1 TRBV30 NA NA TGTGCCTGGAGTGTACAGTCTGTCACTGAAGCTTTCTTT CAWSVQSVTEAFF
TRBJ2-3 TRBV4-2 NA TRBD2 TGTGCCAGCAGCCAATCCCTGACTAGCGGGGGGGAGGGAGATACGCAGTATTTT CASSQSLTSGGEGDTQYF
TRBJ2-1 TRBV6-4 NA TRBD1 TGTGCCAGCAGTGAAAGCGACAGGGGTGAGCAGTTCTTC CASSESDRGEQFF
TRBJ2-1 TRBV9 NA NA TGTGCCAGCAGCAAAGTGGGAGATGAGCAGTTCTTC CASSKVGDEQFF
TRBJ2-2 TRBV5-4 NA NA TGTGCCAGCAGCTTGGGGGGCCGGGGGGAGCTGTTTTTT CASSLGGRGELFF
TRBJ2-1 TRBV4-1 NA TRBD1 TGCGCCAGCAGCCAAGATGGACAGGGAACCTCCTACAATGAGCAGTTCTTC CASSQDGQGTSYNEQFF
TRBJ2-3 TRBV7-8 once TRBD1 TGTGCCAGCAGCCAGGGACAGAGTCCAGATACGCAGTATTTT CASSQGQSPDTQYF
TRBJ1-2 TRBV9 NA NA TGTGCCAGCAGTGTCGGTGGGGCGGGAGCTAACTATGGCTACACCTTC CASSVGGAGANYGYTF
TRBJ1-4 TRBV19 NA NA TGTGCCAGTAGTACCGCCGGGATTCCTAATGAAAAACTGTTTTTT CASSTAGIPNEKLFF
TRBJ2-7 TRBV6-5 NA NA TGTGCCAGCAGTTACTCTCGTAGGGGTAGGGAGCAGTACTTC CASSYSRRGREQYF
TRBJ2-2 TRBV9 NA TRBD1 TGTGCCAGCAGCGTAGGGGACAGGGGATACACCGGGGAGCTGTTTTTT CASSVGDRGYTGELFF
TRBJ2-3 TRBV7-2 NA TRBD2 TGTGCCAGCAGCTTACGTGCCGGGCTTAGCGGGGGGTTCACAGATACGCAGTATTTT CASSLRAGLSGGFTDTQYF
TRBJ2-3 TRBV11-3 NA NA TGTGCCAGCAGCTTAAAGCCAGGGTTGGGCACAGATACGCAGTATTTT CASSLKPGLGTDTQYF
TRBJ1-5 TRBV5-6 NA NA TGTGCCAGCAGCTTTAATAGTCTCAATCAGCCCCAGCATTTT CASSFNSLNQPQHF
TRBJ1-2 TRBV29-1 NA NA TGCAGCGTCAGGGTGAACCATGGCTACACCTTC CSVRVNHGYTF
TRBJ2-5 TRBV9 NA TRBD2 TGTGCCAGCAGCGTAGGGGGAAGCGGGGGGGCCACGGAGACCCAGTACTTC CASSVGGSGGATETQYF
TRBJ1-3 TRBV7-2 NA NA TGTGCCAGCAGCTTGGGGGGAATCAGTCAAGGAAACACCATATATTTT CASSLGGISQGNTIYF
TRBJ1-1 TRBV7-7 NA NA TGTGCTAGCAGTCCAGGGGACACTGAAGCTTTCTTT CASSPGDTEAFF
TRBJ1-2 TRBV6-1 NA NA TGTGCCAGCAGCGATATACAGGGAGACGATGGCTACACCTTC CASSDIQGDDGYTF
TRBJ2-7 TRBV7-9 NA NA TGTGCCAGCAGCCAAGATAATGGAGCCCATTACGAGCAGTACTTC CASSQDNGAHYEQYF
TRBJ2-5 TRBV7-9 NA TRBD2 TGTGCCAGCAGCCCCCGGACTAGCGGGTCCCAAGAGACCCAGTACTTC CASSPRTSGSQETQYF
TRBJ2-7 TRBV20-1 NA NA TGCAGTGCTAGGGACATCTACGAGCAGTACTTC CSARDIYEQYF
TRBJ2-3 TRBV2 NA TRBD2 TGTGCCAGCAAGCCCGGGGGGGCTAGCACAGATACGCAGTATTTT CASKPGGASTDTQYF
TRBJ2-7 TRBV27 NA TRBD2 TGTGCCAGCAGTTTATATCTAGCGGGGAGGAACGAGCAGTACTTC CASSLYLAGRNEQYF
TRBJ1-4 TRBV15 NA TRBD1 TGTGCCACCAGCAGAGAGGGGAACTTAATGGGACAGTCAACTAATGAAAAACTGTTTTTT CATSREGNLMGQSTNEKLFF
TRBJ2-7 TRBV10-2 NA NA TGCGCCAGCAGAATTGATACAGCTTCCTACGAGCAGTACTTC CASRIDTASYEQYF
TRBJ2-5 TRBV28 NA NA TGTGCCAGTGAGAAAGAGACCCAGTACTTC CASEKETQYF